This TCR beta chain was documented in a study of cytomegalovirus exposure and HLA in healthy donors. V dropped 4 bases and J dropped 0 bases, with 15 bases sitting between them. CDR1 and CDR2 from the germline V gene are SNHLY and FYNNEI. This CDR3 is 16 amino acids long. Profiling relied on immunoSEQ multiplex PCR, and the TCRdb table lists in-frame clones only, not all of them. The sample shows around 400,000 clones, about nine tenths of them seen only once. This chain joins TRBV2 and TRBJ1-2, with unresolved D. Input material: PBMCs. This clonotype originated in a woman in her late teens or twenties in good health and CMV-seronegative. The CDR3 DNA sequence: TGTGCCAGCAGTGCCTCCCACCTAGAGGCTAACTATGGCTACACCTTC. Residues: CASSASHLEANYGYTF.